The present entry profiles one TCR beta chain with its context. Antigen unknown. These data belong to a study of CD8+ T cells in alopecia areata. Overall study results and limits: For lesional scalp, especially alopecia totalis/universalis, clonality was higher than in normal scalp.

V shed 4 bases, J shed 5 bases, and the junction held 16 bases outside the gene matches. Germline V gives CDR1 SGHDT, CDR2 YYEEEE. There are 18 residues in the CDR3. Once RNA had been extracted, it was reverse transcribed into cDNA to act as the sequencing template. Sequencing used immunoSEQ multiplex PCR; TCRdb keeps in-frame clones, though not all of them. The sample records 100,000 to 150,000 clones, around 50% being singletons. This clonotype originated in a human donor with alopecia areata. The J gene is TRBJ2-3, the V gene TRBV5-6; 10 positions agree with TRBD2. The sample was CD4+ T cells sorted from blood, taken at week 0. In DNA, the CDR3 is TGTGCCAGCAGCGGACTAAGGAGCGGGAGGGAGGTGGGAGATACGCAGTATTTT. This translates into CASSGLRSGREVGDTQYF.